These T cell receptor beta chains were read from a single sample in a study of blood T cell repertoires in COVID-19. Generated by immunoSEQ multiplex PCR, the TCRdb table keeps only in-frame clones and is missing some. The repertoire holds about 260,000 clones, just under 85% seen once, with 1.5% to 2% in the top ten. The sequenced sample consisted of peripheral blood. These receptors all stem from a woman of 80 years or more with acute or convalescent COVID-19. The CDR3 runs from the conserved cysteine through the conserved F or W. D genes are given only for firm matches. Part of the rows lack a size; the others show once, few, many or a class for expanded clones.

TRBV18	few	-	TRBJ2-3	CASSPGGTDTQYF	TGTGCCAGCTCACCCGGGGGCACAGATACGCAGTATTTT
TRBV12-3/TRBV12-4	-	-	TRBJ1-4	CASRTTLNEKLFF	TGTGCCAGCAGAACAACCCTTAATGAAAAACTGTTTTTT
TRBV28	-	-	TRBJ2-1	CASRIGGTAAFEQFF	TGTGCCAGCAGAATAGGGGGTACGGCGGCGTTTGAGCAGTTCTTC
TRBV7-3	-	TRBD2	TRBJ2-5	CASSSGGAGSETQYF	TGTGCCAGCAGCTCCGGGGGGGCCGGCAGTGAGACCCAGTACTTC
TRBV7-2	once	-	TRBJ2-2	CASRRGQPGELFF	TGTGCCAGCAGAAGAGGACAGCCCGGGGAGCTGTTTTTT
TRBV27	-	-	TRBJ2-3	CASSLRRSTDTQYF	TGTGCCAGCAGTCTTAGGAGAAGCACAGATACGCAGTATTTT
TRBV5-1	-	TRBD2	TRBJ2-5	CASSLRTPGLVRETQYF	TGCGCCAGCAGCTTGCGTACCCCGGGACTAGTAAGGGAGACCCAGTACTTC
TRBV7-9	-	TRBD2	TRBJ2-2	CASPPGLALNTGELFF	TGTGCCAGCCCCCCGGGACTAGCCCTGAACACCGGGGAGCTGTTTTTT
TRBV2	-	-	TRBJ2-3	CASRREGIYTDTQYF	TGTGCCAGCAGGAGGGAAGGCATTTACACAGATACGCAGTATTTT
TRBV21-1	-	-	TRBJ1-4	CVSSTKASRDRTLMEKLFF	TGTGTCAGCAGCACAAAGGCGTCCCGGGACAGGACTCTAATGGAAAAACTGTTTTTT
TRBV5-1	-	-	TRBJ2-7	CASSLVSEAYEQYF	TGCGCCAGCAGCTTAGTGTCAGAAGCCTACGAGCAGTACTTC
TRBV5-1	-	-	TRBJ1-4	CASREQGLEEKLFF	TGCGCCAGCAGGGAACAGGGTTTAGAGGAAAAACTGTTTTTT
TRBV5-6	-	-	TRBJ1-5	CASSWGRGGARQPQHF	TGTGCCAGCAGCTGGGGAAGGGGGGGCGCGAGGCAGCCCCAGCATTTT
TRBV9	-	TRBD2	TRBJ2-3	CASSVTSGRVTDTQYF	TGTGCCAGCAGCGTGACTAGCGGGAGAGTCACAGATACGCAGTATTTT
TRBV2	-	TRBD1	TRBJ1-2	CASSLTGYGYTF	TGTGCCAGCAGCCTGACAGGGTATGGCTACACCTTC
TRBV3-1/TRBV3-2	-	TRBD1	TRBJ2-3	CASSRRGSGTDTQYF	TGTGCCAGCAGCCGCAGGGGGAGCGGCACAGATACGCAGTATTTT
TRBV9	-	-	TRBJ2-1	CASSANTGTIGDEQFF	TGTGCCAGCAGCGCCAATACCGGGACAATTGGCGATGAGCAGTTCTTC
TRBV19	-	TRBD1	TRBJ2-7	CASSPGDSSTETGEQYF	TGTGCCAGTAGTCCAGGGGACAGTTCCACAGAAACGGGGGAGCAGTACTTC
TRBV5-1	-	TRBD2	TRBJ2-3	CASSPTSGGATDTQYF	TGCGCCAGCAGCCCGACGAGCGGGGGGGCCACAGATACGCAGTATTTT
TRBV5-1	-	-	TRBJ2-2	CASSRMREGGELFF	TGCGCCAGCAGCAGGATGAGAGAGGGCGGGGAGCTGTTTTTT
TRBV7-9	-	-	TRBJ1-1	CASSFDRSTEAFF	TGTGCCAGCAGCTTCGACAGGTCGACTGAAGCTTTCTTT
TRBV6-5	-	-	TRBJ1-1	CASKRSATPNTEAFF	TGTGCCAGCAAAAGGAGTGCCACTCCGAACACTGAAGCTTTCTTT
TRBV2	few	-	TRBJ1-5	CASGLGVGNQPQHF	TGTGCCAGCGGGTTAGGGGTGGGCAATCAGCCCCAGCATTTT
TRBV2	-	TRBD1	TRBJ2-2	CASNRDRNTGELFF	TGTGCCAGCAACCGGGACAGGAACACCGGGGAGCTGTTTTTT